The entry below gives a single TCR beta chain sequence along with its context. No antigen is known for it. Germline CDR1 and CDR2: SEHNR and FQNEAQ (reference sequence). V gave up 1 base and J gave up 5 bases, with 8 bases separating them. The CDR3 extends over 14 amino acids. This sample is drawn from a study of long-term antiretroviral therapy in people with HIV. Study conclusions and caveats: The range of CDR3 lengths in HIV repertoires proved narrower than that found in controls.

It was version v3.0 of the immunoSEQ assay that was run at survey level. The method was immunoSEQ multiplex PCR; TCRdb's version includes in-frame clones alone and lacks a portion of them. The repertoire holds tens of thousands of clones, with around 79% as singletons. Material: unsorted PBMCs, obtained 4.1 years after starting antiretroviral therapy. The clonotype comes from a middle-aged woman with HIV. The V call is TRBV7-9, the J call TRBJ1-4; no definite D call. As DNA, the CDR3 is TGTGCCAGCAGCTTAGACAGTGGGAATGAAAAACTGTTTTTT. It translates to CASSLDSGNEKLFF.